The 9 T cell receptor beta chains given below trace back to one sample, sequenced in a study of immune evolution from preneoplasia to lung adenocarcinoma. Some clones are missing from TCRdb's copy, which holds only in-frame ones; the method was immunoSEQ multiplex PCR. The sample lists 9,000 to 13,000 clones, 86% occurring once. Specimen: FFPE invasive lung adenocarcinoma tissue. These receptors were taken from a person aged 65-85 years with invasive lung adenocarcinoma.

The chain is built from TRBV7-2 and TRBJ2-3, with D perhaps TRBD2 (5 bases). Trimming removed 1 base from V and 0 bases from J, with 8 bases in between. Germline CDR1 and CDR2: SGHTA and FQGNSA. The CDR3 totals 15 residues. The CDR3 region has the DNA TGTGCCAGCAGCTTAGTTTCGGGAAGCACAGATACGCAGTATTTT. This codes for CASSLVSGSTDTQYF.

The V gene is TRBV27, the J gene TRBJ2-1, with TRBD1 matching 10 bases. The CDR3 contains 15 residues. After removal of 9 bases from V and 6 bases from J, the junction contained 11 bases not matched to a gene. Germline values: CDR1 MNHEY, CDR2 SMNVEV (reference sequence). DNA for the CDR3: TGTGCCAGTATGCTTGACAGGGGGCAACGCAATGAGCAGTTCTTC. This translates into CASMLDRGQRNEQFF.

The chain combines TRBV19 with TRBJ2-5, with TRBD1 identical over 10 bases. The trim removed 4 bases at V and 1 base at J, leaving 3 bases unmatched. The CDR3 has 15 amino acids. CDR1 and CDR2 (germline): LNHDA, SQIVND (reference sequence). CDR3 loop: CASSRDRGGQETQYF. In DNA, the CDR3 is TGTGCCAGTAGTAGGGACAGGGGTGGCCAAGAGACCCAGTACTTC.

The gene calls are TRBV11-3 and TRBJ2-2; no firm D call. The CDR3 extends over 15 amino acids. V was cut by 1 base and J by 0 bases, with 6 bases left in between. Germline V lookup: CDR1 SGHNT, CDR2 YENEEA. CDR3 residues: CASSLGGTNTGELFF. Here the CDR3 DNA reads TGTGCCAGCAGCTTAGGGGGAACGAACACCGGGGAGCTGTTTTTT.

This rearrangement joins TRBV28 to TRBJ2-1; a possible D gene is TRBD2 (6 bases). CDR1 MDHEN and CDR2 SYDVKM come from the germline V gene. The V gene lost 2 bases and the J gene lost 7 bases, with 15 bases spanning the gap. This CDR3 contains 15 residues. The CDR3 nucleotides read TGTGCCAGCAGTTTAGGTCCGAGCGGGTTGAATGAGCAGTTCTTC. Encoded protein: CASSLGPSGLNEQFF.

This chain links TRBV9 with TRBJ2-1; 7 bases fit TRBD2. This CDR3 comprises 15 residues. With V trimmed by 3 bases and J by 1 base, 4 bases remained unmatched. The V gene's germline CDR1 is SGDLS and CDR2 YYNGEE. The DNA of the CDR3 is TGTGCCAGCAGCGCAGCACTAGCGTCCTACAATGAGCAGTTCTTC. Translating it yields CASSAALASYNEQFF.

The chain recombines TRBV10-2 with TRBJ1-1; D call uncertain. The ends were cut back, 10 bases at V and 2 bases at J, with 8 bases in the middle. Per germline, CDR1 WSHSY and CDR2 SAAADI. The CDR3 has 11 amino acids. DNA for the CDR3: TGCGCCATCCAGATAAACACTGAAGCTTTCTTT. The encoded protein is CAIQINTEAFF.

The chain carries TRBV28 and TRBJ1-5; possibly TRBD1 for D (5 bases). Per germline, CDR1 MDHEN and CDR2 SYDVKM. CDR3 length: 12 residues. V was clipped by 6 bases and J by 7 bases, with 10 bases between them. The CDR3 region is CASRYRGQPQHF. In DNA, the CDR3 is TGTGCCAGCAGATACCGGGGGCAGCCCCAGCATTTT.

CDR3 protein: CASSLWSERETQYF. CDR3 nucleotides: TGTGCCAGCAGTTTATGGTCGGAGAGGGAGACCCAGTACTTC. This chain connects TRBV28 to TRBJ2-5; D call uncertain. The CDR3 loop spans 14 amino acids. Germline V gene data show CDR1 as MDHEN and CDR2 as SYDVKM. V lost 0 bases and J lost 5, with 10 bases in between.